Presented here are 15 T cell receptor beta chains from one specimen sequenced in a study of T-cell reconstitution after alpha-beta-depleted transplantation in children. It was with unique molecular identifiers that the TCRbeta library was prepared. TCRdb reprocessed the PCR reads with MiXCR, giving one entry per CDR3 protein. The data contain 150,000 to 250,000 distinct CDR3 sequences, about 14% of them singletons. Source: PBMCs from the stem cell graft donor, taken from the stem cell graft. These receptor sequences come from a human donor who donated a stem cell graft to a child with acute lymphoblastic leukemia.

Many counts were recorded for this clonotype. V and J are TRBV5-1 and TRBJ1-1, with D perhaps matching TRBD1 (6 bases). V lost 4 bases and J 1 base, leaving 14 bases between the germline ends. The CDR3 consists of 15 residues. The germline CDR1 and CDR2 sequences are SGHRS and YFSETQ. CDR3 nucleotide sequence: TGCGCCAGCAGCCACTCCGGGACAAAGAACACTGAAGCTTTCTTT. It is translated as CASSHSGTKNTEAFF.

This clonotype was counted ten times or more. This chain links TRBV4-2 with TRBJ2-1, with 7 bases aligning to TRBD2. Germline V gene sequence: CDR1 LGHNA, CDR2 YNFKEQ. Unmatched junction bases numbered 6, after V lost 4 bases and J lost 0 bases. The CDR3 is made up of 16 amino acids. CDR3 loop: CASSPTSASSYNEQFF. The CDR3 coding sequence is TGTGCCAGCAGCCCCACTAGCGCGAGCTCCTACAATGAGCAGTTCTTC.

This clonotype was seen only a few times. This rearrangement joins TRBV5-1 to TRBJ2-7, with D perhaps being TRBD1 or TRBD2 (5 bases each). V lost 4 bases and J lost 7, with 18 bases in between. Germline CDR1 is SGHRS and CDR2 is YFSETQ. The CDR3 totals 14 residues. CDR3 loop: CASSVDSIPGEQYF. CDR3 DNA: TGCGCCAGCAGCGTCGACAGTATTCCGGGAGAGCAGTACTTC. Full variable domain (outside the CDR3, taken from reference TRBV5-1 and TRBJ2-7): KAGVTQTPRYLIKTRGQQVTLSCSPISGHRSVSWYQQTPGQGLQFLFEYFSETQRNKGNFPGRFSGRQFSNSRSEMNVSTLELGDSALYLCASSVDSIPGEQYFGPGTRLTVT.

This clonotype was counted many times. CDR3 loop: CASSLDSWETQYF. The CDR3 nucleotides are TGCGCCAGCAGCTTGGACTCATGGGAGACCCAGTACTTC. The chain combines TRBV5-1 with TRBJ2-5; D unclear. Looked up from germline, CDR1 is SGHRS and CDR2 is YFSETQ. Trimming removed 0 bases from V and 5 bases from J, with 8 bases in between. The CDR3 contains 13 residues.

This clonotype was counted at least ten times. The chain is built from TRBV11-2 and TRBJ2-1; TRBD2 aligns across 11 bases. This CDR3 is built from 16 residues. Germline V gene sequence: CDR1 SGHAT, CDR2 FQNNGV. Trimming removed 5 bases from V and 7 bases from J; junction bases left unmatched: 10. Here the CDR3 reads CASSHPLAGVWNEQFF. In DNA, the CDR3 is TGTGCCAGCAGCCATCCACTAGCGGGAGTTTGGAATGAGCAGTTCTTC.

This clonotype showed up many times. The V call is TRBV20-1, the J call TRBJ2-1; perhaps TRBD1 as D (6 bases). V lost 5 bases to trimming and J lost 5 bases, with 10 bases between them. Looked up from germline, CDR1 is DFQATT and CDR2 is SNEGSKA (reference sequence). This CDR3 contains 12 residues. The CDR3 loop reads CSADDRNNEQFF. DNA of the CDR3: TGCAGTGCTGACGACAGGAACAATGAGCAGTTCTTC.

As to this clonotype: A read error may explain this, as a much larger clone is one base away. The chain couples TRBV2 to TRBJ1-3; the match to TRBD1 covers 8 bases. Germline CDR1 is SNHLY and CDR2 is FYNNEI. This CDR3 has 17 residues. Trimming took 10 bases from V and 0 from J; bases not matched to a gene: 14. CDR3 region: CATRGLIGRTSGNTIYF. The CDR3 nucleotides read TGTGCCACCAGGGGGCTCATAGGGAGGACCTCTGGAAACACCATATATTTT.

This clonotype was seen repeatedly, ten times or more. The rearrangement joins TRBV12-3 or TRBV12-4 to TRBJ2-1; D perhaps matches TRBD2 (5 bases). The CDR3 has 17 amino acids. The V end lost 0 bases, the J end lost 4 bases, and 16 bases lay between the germline ends. CDR3 sequence: CASSLANLANQYNEQFF. DNA for the CDR3: TGTGCCAGCAGTTTAGCGAACCTAGCAAACCAATACAATGAGCAGTTCTTC.

This clonotype was observed many times. The CDR3 loop reads CASKAFYNEQFF. The CDR3 DNA sequence: TGTGCCAGCAAGGCCTTCTATAATGAGCAGTTCTTC. V is TRBV27 and J is TRBJ2-1; D is undetermined. The CDR3 runs to 12 residues. Germline V gene data show CDR1 as MNHEY and CDR2 as SMNVEV (reference sequence). V lost 7 bases, J lost 7 bases, and 11 bases lay in between.

The J gene is TRBJ2-6, the V gene TRBV5-1; D gene unclear. In germline, CDR1 is SGHRS, CDR2 YFSETQ. The germline V and J ends were trimmed by 3 bases and 5 bases, with 9 bases remaining between them. The CDR3 has 14 residues. The CDR3 DNA is TGCGCCAGCAGCTCCTATATTAGGGCCAACGTCCTGACTTTC. This sequence encodes CASSSYIRANVLTF.

A remark on this clonotype: Given a much more abundant clone one base away, this may be a read error. The V call is TRBV10-3, the J call TRBJ2-3, with D unclear. Germline values: CDR1 ENHRY, CDR2 SYGVKD. Trimming took 4 bases from V and 6 from J, leaving 5 bases between them. The CDR3 length is 11 residues. Here the CDR3 reads CAISGRDTQYF. The CDR3 DNA sequence: TGTGCCATCAGTGGTAGGGATACGCAGTATTTT.

This clonotype came up many times. The chain uses TRBV20-1 and TRBJ1-3, with 8 positions matching TRBD1. The junction had 10 bases not matched to a gene; V was cut back by 5 bases and J by 4 bases. CDR3 length: 15 amino acids. Germline V gives CDR1 DFQATT, CDR2 SNEGSKA (reference sequence). CDR3 in amino acids: CSAYDHRGTGNTIYF. For the CDR3, the DNA is TGCAGTGCTTACGACCACAGGGGGACCGGAAACACCATATATTTT.

For this clonotype: This could be a read error, since a much larger clone is one nucleotide away. This sequence joins TRBV12-3 or TRBV12-4 and TRBJ2-7; TRBD1 is a possible D gene (7 bases). The CDR3 has 14 amino acids. The CDR3 spells CANSIRRGRGEQYF. The CDR3 DNA reads TGTGCCAACAGTATCCGGAGGGGGCGAGGTGAGCAGTACTTC.

The chain is built from TRBV6-5 and TRBJ2-2, with TRBD2 matching over 8 bases. This CDR3 has 18 residues. The trim removed 2 bases at V and 3 bases at J, leaving 11 bases unmatched. The germline V gene has CDR1 MNHEY and CDR2 SVGAGI. CDR3 nucleotides: TGTGCCAGCAGTTACCGGGCGGGAGCGGGGGTATACACCGGGGAGCTGTTTTTT. The encoded protein is CASSYRAGAGVYTGELFF.

This clonotype was counted at least ten times. This chain joins TRBV12-3 or TRBV12-4 and TRBJ1-1; the D gene is possibly TRBD1 (5 bases). The CDR3 contains 13 residues. V lost 3 bases, J lost 6 bases, and 11 bases lay in between. Here the CDR3 reads CASSFDSTSEAFF. Here the CDR3 DNA reads TGTGCCAGCAGTTTCGACAGTACTTCTGAAGCTTTCTTT.